The entry below describes one T cell receptor (beta chain). This entry is derived from a study of OX40 agonist ivuxolimab in advanced cancers. Trimming stripped 0 bases from V and 5 bases from J, with 14 bases between. Germline V gives CDR1 MNHEY, CDR2 SVGAGI. This CDR3 is built from 15 residues. This table comes from immunoSEQ multiplex PCR, and its TCRdb copy is limited to in-frame clones, with some not included. The sample contains tens of thousands of clones, more than 80% of which appear only once. The sequencing here drew on CD4+ or CD8+ T cells sorted from blood, taken in a trial of the OX40 agonist ivuxolimab. This sequence was found in an adult with an advanced solid tumor such as melanoma, head and neck, liver or kidney cancer. This chain uses TRBV6-5 with TRBJ2-7; a possible D gene is TRBD2 (6 bases). Here the CDR3 reads CASSYSLGGRDEQYF. The DNA of the CDR3 is TGTGCCAGCAGTTACTCCCTGGGGGGTAGGGACGAGCAGTACTTC.